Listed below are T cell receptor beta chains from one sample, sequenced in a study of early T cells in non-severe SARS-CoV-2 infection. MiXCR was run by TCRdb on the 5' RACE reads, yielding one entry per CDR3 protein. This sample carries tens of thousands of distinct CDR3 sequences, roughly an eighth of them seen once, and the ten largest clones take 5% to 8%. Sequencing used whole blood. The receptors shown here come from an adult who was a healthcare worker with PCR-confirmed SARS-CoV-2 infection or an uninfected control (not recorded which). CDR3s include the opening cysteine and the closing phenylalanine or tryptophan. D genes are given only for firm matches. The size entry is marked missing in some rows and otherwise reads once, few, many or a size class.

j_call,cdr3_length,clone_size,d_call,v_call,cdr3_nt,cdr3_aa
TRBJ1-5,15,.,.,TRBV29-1,TGCAGCGTTGAGGTGGGGGCAGGAAGCAATCAGCCCCAGCATTTT,CSVEVGAGSNQPQHF
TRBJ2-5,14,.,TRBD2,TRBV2,TGTGCCAGCGGGGGACTAGCGGGGAGAGAGACCCAGTACTTC,CASGGLAGRETQYF
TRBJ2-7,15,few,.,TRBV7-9,TGTGCCAGCAGCTCTTTCGACAGCTACTCCTACGAGCAGTACTTC,CASSSFDSYSYEQYF
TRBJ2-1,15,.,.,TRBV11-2,TGTGCCAGCAGCTTAGATCCCCAGGGATCCAATGAGCAGTTCTTC,CASSLDPQGSNEQFF
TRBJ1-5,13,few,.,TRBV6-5,TGTGCCAGCAGCATGGGACCCTTCTTGCCCCAGCATTTT,CASSMGPFLPQHF
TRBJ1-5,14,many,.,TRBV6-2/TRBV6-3,TGTGCCAGCAGTTACGGCGTGGAGTACCAGCCCCAGCATTTT,CASSYGVEYQPQHF
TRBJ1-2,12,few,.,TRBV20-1,TGCAGTGCTAGCGGGAGTAACTATGGCTACACCTTC,CSASGSNYGYTF
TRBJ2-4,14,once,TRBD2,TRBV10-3,TGTGCCATCAGCGAGCGGGAGGGCCGAAAGGTTCAGTACTTC,CAISEREGRKVQYF
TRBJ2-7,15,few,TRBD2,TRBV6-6,TGTGCCAGCACCCCTAGCGGGAGGAGCTCCTACGAGCAGTACTTC,CASTPSGRSSYEQYF
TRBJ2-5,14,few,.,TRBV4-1,TGCGCCAGCAGCCAAGCCAGCGGACAAGAGACCCAGTACTTC,CASSQASGQETQYF
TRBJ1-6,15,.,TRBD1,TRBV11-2,TGTGCCAGCAGCGAGGGGACAGGGGGCAATTCACCCCTCCACTTT,CASSEGTGGNSPLHF
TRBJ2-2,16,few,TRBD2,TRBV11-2,TGTGCCAGCAGCCCAATAAGGGACTACAACACCGGGGAGCTGTTTTTT,CASSPIRDYNTGELFF
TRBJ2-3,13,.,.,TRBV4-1,TGCGCCAGCAGCCAAGTGGTTTCAGATACGCAGTATTTT,CASSQVVSDTQYF